The rows below give T cell receptor beta chains drawn from one sample of a study of blood T cells in healthy people across ages. Each CDR3 protein gets one entry after TCRdb re-called the 5' RACE reads with MiXCR. The sample carries around 1.7 million distinct CDR3 sequences, under 30% recorded once. Sequencing used blood. The receptors here all came from a woman aged 30 to 39 in good health. Both conserved end residues are part of each CDR3. D genes are given only for firm matches. Expanded clones are given a class, and other clones once, few, many or no size at all.

j_call d_call v_call clone_size cdr3_nt cdr3_aa
TRBJ2-1 TRBD2 TRBV10-3 . TGTGCCATCAGGCGAACTAGCGGGAGTGATGAGCAGTTCTTC CAIRRTSGSDEQFF
TRBJ2-3 TRBD2 TRBV5-1 . TGCGCCAGCAGCCTACCCTTAGCGGGATACACAGATACGCAGTATTTT CASSLPLAGYTDTQYF
TRBJ2-3 TRBD2 TRBV16 few TGTGCCAGCAGCCAATCGTCGGCTAGCGGGATAGGAGATACGCAGTATTTT CASSQSSASGIGDTQYF
TRBJ2-7 . TRBV2 few TGTGCCAGCAGTGAAATGGGTGGGGGACCCTACGAGCAGTACTTC CASSEMGGGPYEQYF
TRBJ1-5 TRBD1 TRBV19 . TGTGCCAGTAGGCTCGACAGGGGTAGCAATCAGCCCCAGCATTTT CASRLDRGSNQPQHF
TRBJ2-7 . TRBV12-3/TRBV12-4 few TGTGCCAGCGGTCTTACCCCCTTCGGGTACGAGCAGTACTTC CASGLTPFGYEQYF
TRBJ2-1 TRBD2 TRBV3-1 few TGTGCCAGCAGCCAAGGCCTACTGGGGCTAGCGGGCTGTGGTCTTTTTCAGCAGTTCTTC CASSQGLLGLAGCGLFQQFF
TRBJ1-2 TRBD1 TRBV19 . TGTGCCAGTTGGACAGGTCTATATGGCTACACCTTC CASWTGLYGYTF
TRBJ2-7 . TRBV27 many TGTGCCAGCAGTCCCTCCGCGAGGGGCCACGAGCAGTACTTC CASSPSARGHEQYF
TRBJ2-7 TRBD1 TRBV5-5 many TGTGCCAGCAGCTTTAAGGGGGACAGTTTCTACGAGCAGTACTTC CASSFKGDSFYEQYF
TRBJ2-1 . TRBV24-1 . TGTGCCACCGGGGATGGAGGGGCACGCTCCTCCAATGAGCAGTTCTTC CATGDGGARSSNEQFF
TRBJ2-5 . TRBV24-1 . TGTGCCACCAGGGGTCTGACACCCTCGGGGACCCAGTACTTC CATRGLTPSGTQYF
TRBJ1-6 . TRBV14 . TGTGCCAGCAGCCACGGTGGACGTAATTCACCCCTCCACTTT CASSHGGRNSPLHF
TRBJ2-4 TRBD2 TRBV15 . TGTGCCACCAGCAGAGACCTAGCGGGATATGAGCAGTACTTC CATSRDLAGYEQYF
TRBJ1-5 TRBD1 TRBV20-1 few TGCAGTGCTAGATATACAGGGGACAACCCTAATCAGCCCCAGCATTTT CSARYTGDNPNQPQHF
TRBJ1-1 . TRBV29-1 many TGCAGCGTCCTAAGGGCAGGGACGAACACTGAAGCTTTCTTT CSVLRAGTNTEAFF
TRBJ2-3 TRBD1 TRBV7-9 many TGTGCCAGCAGCGGGGACAGGGGACTCACAGATACGCAGTATTTT CASSGDRGLTDTQYF
TRBJ1-5 . TRBV4-2 few TGTGCCAGCAGCCAAGGACAGACTAGCAATCAGCCCCAGCATTTT CASSQGQTSNQPQHF
TRBJ2-7 TRBD1 TRBV5-5 many TGTGCCAGCAGCTTCCGGGACAGGGGGCTCGACGAGCAGTACTTC CASSFRDRGLDEQYF
TRBJ2-1 . TRBV20-1 . TGCAGTGCTAGAGGGGGCGGGGCGCGTCAAGGGTACAATGAGCAGTTCTTC CSARGGGARQGYNEQFF
TRBJ1-4 . TRBV2 . TGTGCCAGCCTGAAACAGGGACGCCGCGGCGAAAAACTGTTTTTT CASLKQGRRGEKLFF
TRBJ2-3 . TRBV5-1 once TGCGCCAGCAGCGGTAGCGGCATTAGCACAGATACGCAGTATTTT CASSGSGISTDTQYF
TRBJ1-2 . TRBV6-1 . TGTGCCAGCAGTGATTGGGCCCCTAGCATGGAGAGGGGCTACACCTTC CASSDWAPSMERGYTF
TRBJ1-1 . TRBV5-1 few TGCGCCAGCAGCCCATGGACAGACCAGAACACTGAAGCTTTCTTT CASSPWTDQNTEAFF
TRBJ2-1 TRBD2 TRBV5-1 many TGCGCCAGCAGCCCCCCCCTAGCGGGGAATGAGCAGTTCTTC CASSPPLAGNEQFF
TRBJ2-2 . TRBV20-1 . TGCAGTGCTAACAGGTTGGGGGGGAACACCGGGGAGCTGTTTTTT CSANRLGGNTGELFF
TRBJ1-1 . TRBV18 few TGTGCCAGCTCACTCGGAGGGCTAGGGAACACTGAAGCTTTCTTT CASSLGGLGNTEAFF
TRBJ2-1 . TRBV5-1 many TGCGCCAGCAGCGATCCAGAGATCTCTTACAATGAGCAGTTCTTC CASSDPEISYNEQFF
TRBJ2-1 . TRBV7-2 . TGTGCCAGCAGCTTTAGCAAGAATGAGCAGTTCTTC CASSFSKNEQFF
TRBJ2-7 TRBD2 TRBV6-1 . TGTGCCAGCAGAAAGCGGGACGGGTCCTACGAGCAGTACTTC CASRKRDGSYEQYF
TRBJ2-4 . TRBV6-2/TRBV6-3 . TGTGCCAGCAGTTACTCGGGGGGCGAGAGAAAAAACATTCAGTACTTC CASSYSGGERKNIQYF
TRBJ2-5 . TRBV3-1 . TGTGCCAGCAGCCAAGGGACGGAAGAGGCCCAGTACTTC CASSQGTEEAQYF
TRBJ2-1 . TRBV9 few TGTGCCAGCAGCCTAGGACTTACCATCCATGAGCAGTTCTTC CASSLGLTIHEQFF
TRBJ1-5 TRBD1 TRBV28 . TGTGCCAGCAGTTCTCAGAGGGGGCTTAATCAGCCCCAGCATTTT CASSSQRGLNQPQHF
TRBJ1-4 TRBD1 TRBV6-5 . TGTGCCAGCAGCTTCGACAGGGGAGGAGAAAAACTGTTTTTT CASSFDRGGEKLFF
TRBJ2-1 TRBD2 TRBV2 few TGTGCCAGCAGTGATACTAGCGGGACCGAGCAGTTCTTC CASSDTSGTEQFF
TRBJ2-7 . TRBV7-2 many TGTGCCAGCAGCCGGGCCTCTAACTACGAGCAGTACTTC CASSRASNYEQYF